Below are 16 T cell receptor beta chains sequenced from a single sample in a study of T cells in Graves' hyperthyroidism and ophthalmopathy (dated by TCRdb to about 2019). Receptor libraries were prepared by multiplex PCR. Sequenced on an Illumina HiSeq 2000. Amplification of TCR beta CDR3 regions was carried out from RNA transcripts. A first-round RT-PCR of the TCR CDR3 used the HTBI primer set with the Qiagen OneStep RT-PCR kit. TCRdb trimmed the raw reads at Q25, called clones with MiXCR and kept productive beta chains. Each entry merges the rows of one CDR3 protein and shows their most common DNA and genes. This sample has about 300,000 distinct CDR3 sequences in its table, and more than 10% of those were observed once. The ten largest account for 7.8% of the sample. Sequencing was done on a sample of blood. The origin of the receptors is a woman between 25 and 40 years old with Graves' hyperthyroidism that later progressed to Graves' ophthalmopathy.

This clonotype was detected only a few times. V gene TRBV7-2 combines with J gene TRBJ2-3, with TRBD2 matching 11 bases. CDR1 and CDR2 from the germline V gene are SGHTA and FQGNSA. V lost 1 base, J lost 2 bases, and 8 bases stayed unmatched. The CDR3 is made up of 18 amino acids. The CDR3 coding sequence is TGTGCCAGCAGCTTAGAGTCAGTAGCGGGAGGGCACACAGATACGCAGTATTTT. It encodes CASSLESVAGGHTDTQYF.

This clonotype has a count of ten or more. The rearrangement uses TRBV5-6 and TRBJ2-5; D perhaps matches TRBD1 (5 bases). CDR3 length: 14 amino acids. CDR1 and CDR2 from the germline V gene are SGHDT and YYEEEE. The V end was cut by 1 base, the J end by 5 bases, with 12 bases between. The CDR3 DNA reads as TGTGCCAGCAGCTTGACCAGGGCTCGGGAGACCCAGTACTTC. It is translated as CASSLTRARETQYF.

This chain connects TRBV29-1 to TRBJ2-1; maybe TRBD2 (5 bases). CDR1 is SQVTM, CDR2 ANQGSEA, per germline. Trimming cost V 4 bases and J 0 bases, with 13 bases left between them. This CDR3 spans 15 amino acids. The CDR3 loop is CSVAGLASSYNEQFF. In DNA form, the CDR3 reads TGCAGCGTTGCCGGACTGGCAAGCTCCTACAATGAGCAGTTCTTC.

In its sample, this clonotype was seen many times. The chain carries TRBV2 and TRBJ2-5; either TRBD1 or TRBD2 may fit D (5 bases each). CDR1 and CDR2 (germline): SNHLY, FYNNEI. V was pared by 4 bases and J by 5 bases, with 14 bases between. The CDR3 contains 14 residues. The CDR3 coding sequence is TGTGCCAGCAGTGGAGGGACGGCTGGGGAGACCCAGTACTTC. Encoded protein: CASSGGTAGETQYF.

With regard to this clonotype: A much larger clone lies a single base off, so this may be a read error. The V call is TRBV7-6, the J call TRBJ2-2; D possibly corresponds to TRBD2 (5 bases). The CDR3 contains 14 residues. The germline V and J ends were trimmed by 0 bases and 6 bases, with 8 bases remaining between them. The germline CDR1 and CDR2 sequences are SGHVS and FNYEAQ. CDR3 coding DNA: TGTGCCAGCAGCTTAGCGGGAGTAGCCGGGGAGCTGTTTTTT. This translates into CASSLAGVAGELFF. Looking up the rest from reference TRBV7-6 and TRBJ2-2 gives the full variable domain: GAGVSQSPRYKVTKRGQDVALRCDPISGHVSLYWYRQALGQGPEFLTYFNYEAQQDKSGLPNDRFSAERPEGSISTLTIQRTEQRDSAMYRCASSLAGVAGELFFGEGSRLTVL.

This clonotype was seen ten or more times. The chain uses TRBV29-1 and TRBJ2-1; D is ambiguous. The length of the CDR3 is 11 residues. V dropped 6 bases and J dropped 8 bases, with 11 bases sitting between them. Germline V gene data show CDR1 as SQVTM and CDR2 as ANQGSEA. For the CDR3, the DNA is TGCAGCGTCTCGGTGGGCTATGAGCAGTTCTTC. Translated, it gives CSVSVGYEQFF.

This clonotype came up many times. The CDR3 loop is CAWRRAGPGYGYTF. The CDR3 bases are TGTGCCTGGCGAAGGGCAGGGCCGGGCTATGGCTACACCTTC. This chain joins TRBV30 and TRBJ1-2, with D perhaps matching TRBD1 (5 bases). The CDR3 runs to 14 residues. V was trimmed by 5 bases and J by 4 bases, leaving 17 bases between them. The germline CDR1 and CDR2 sequences are GTSNPN and SVGIG (reference sequence).

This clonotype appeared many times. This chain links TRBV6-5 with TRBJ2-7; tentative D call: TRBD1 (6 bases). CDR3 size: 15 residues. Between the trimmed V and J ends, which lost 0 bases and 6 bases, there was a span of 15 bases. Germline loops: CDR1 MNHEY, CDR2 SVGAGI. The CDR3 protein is CASSYSFGTGSEQYF. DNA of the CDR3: TGTGCCAGCAGTTACTCTTTTGGCACAGGGAGCGAGCAGTACTTC.

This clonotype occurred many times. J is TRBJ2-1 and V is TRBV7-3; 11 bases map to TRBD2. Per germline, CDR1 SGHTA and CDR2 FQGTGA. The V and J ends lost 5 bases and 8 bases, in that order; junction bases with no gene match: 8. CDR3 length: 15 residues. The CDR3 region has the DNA TGTGCCAGCAGCGGCGACGGGACTAGCGGCGATGAGCAGTTCTTC. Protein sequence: CASSGDGTSGDEQFF. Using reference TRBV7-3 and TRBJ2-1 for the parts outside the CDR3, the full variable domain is GAGVSQTPSNKVTEKGKYVELRCDPISGHTALYWYRQSLGQGPEFLIYFQGTGAADDSGLPNDRFFAVRPEGSVSTLKIQRTERGDSAVYLCASSGDGTSGDEQFFGPGTRLTVL.

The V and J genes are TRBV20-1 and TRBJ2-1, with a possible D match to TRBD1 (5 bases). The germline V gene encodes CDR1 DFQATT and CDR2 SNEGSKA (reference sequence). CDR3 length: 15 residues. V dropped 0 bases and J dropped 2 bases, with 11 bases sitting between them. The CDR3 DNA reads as TGCAGTGCTAGAGACCTTCTAGGGGCCTACAATGAGCAGTTCTTC. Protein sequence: CSARDLLGAYNEQFF.

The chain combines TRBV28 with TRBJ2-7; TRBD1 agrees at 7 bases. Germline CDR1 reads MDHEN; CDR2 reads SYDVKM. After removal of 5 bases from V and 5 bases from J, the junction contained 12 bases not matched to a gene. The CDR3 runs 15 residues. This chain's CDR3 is CASSTSRGGKDEQYF. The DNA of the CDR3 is TGTGCCAGCAGTACCTCGAGAGGGGGCAAGGACGAGCAGTACTTC.

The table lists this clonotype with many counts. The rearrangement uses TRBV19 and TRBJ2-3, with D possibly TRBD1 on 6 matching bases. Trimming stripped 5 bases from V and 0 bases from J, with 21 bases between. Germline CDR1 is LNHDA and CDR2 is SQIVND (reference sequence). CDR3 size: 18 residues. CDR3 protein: CASSPWGRGTTSTDTQYF. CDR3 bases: TGTGCCAGTAGTCCATGGGGCAGGGGCACTACTAGCACAGATACGCAGTATTTT. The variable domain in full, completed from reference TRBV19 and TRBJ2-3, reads DGGITQSPKYLFRKEGQNVTLSCEQNLNHDAMYWYRQDPGQGLRLIYYSQIVNDFQKGDIAEGYSVSREKKESFPLTVTSAQKNPTAFYLCASSPWGRGTTSTDTQYFGPGTRLTVL.

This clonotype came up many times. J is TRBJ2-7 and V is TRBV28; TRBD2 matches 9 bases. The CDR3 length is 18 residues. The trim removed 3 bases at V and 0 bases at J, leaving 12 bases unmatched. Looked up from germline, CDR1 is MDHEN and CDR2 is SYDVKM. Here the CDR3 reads CASSLIFRLAGLSYEQYF. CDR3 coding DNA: TGTGCCAGCAGTTTGATCTTTCGGCTAGCGGGGCTCTCCTACGAGCAGTACTTC.

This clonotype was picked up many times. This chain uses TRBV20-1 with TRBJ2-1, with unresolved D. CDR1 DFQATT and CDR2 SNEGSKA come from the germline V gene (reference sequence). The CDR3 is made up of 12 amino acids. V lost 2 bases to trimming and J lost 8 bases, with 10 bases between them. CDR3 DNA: TGCAGTGCTAGAAAATCTTCGTATGAGCAGTTCTTC. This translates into CSARKSSYEQFF.

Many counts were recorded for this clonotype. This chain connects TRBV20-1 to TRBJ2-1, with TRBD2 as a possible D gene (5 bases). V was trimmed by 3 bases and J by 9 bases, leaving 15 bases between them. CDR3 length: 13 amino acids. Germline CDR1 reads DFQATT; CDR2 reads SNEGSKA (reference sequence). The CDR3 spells CSARSFIEGEQFF. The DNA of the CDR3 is TGCAGTGCTAGGAGCTTTATTGAGGGTGAGCAGTTCTTC.

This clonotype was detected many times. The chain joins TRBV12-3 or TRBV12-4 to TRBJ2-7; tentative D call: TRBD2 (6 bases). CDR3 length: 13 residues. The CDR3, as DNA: TGTGAAGCTGGGCGGGACTCTCGGGACGAGCAGTACTTC. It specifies CEAGRDSRDEQYF.